This T cell receptor (beta chain) was found in a study of T cell repertoires in cytomegalovirus infection. TCRdb reanalysed the reads using MiXCR and keeps one entry per CDR3 protein. The sample yields some 700,000 distinct CDR3 sequences, around 31% seen once. Remarks on this clonotype: Its antigen remains unknown.

The germline CDR1 and CDR2 sequences are MNHEY and SMNVEV (reference sequence). The V gene lost 5 bases and the J gene lost 0 bases, with 14 bases spanning the gap. CDR3 length: 15 residues. Study outcomes and limitations: HLA-C-restricted, CMV-specific TCR beta clonotypes were dominant ex vivo.

Sequenced material: cultured PBMCs, taken from culture after CMV antigen stimulation. This clonotype was obtained from a human donor in good health (CMV status not recorded). Some clones in this sample may be carry-over from other donors' samples. V and J are TRBV27 and TRBJ2-7; D assignment may be TRBD1 or TRBD2 (5 bases each). The CDR3 sequence: CASSPGRRSSYEQYF. The CDR3 DNA is TGTGCCAGCAGTCCGGGGCGTCGCAGCTCCTACGAGCAGTACTTC.